The sequence of this T cell receptor beta chain was determined in a study of Graves' ophthalmopathy and Graves' hyperthyroidism. Overall study: Peripheral blood was obtained at first diagnosis, ahead of any treatment.

Ophthalmopathy in the donors was of moderate-to-severe activity, with CAS ≥3, NOSPECS ≥4 and duration under 3 months. Other autoimmune diseases, uncontrolled infections, pregnancy or lactation ruled patients out of participation. Comment on this clonotype: The target antigen is unknown.

Study-level results: Most thyroid-expanded clonotypes exceeding 0.001 frequency were also found in blood.

This CDR3 contains 12 residues. Trimming cost V 7 bases and J 3 bases, with 12 bases left between them. Per the germline V gene, CDR1 is SQVTM and CDR2 is ANQGSEA. RNA transcripts served as template for amplifying TCR beta CDR3 sequences. RT-PCR with HTBI primers came first, then second-round multiplex PCR. Using its own MiXCR run on the multiplex PCR reads, TCRdb lists one record per CDR3 protein. The data show more than 550,000 distinct CDR3 sequences, under 50% seen once. This sequence originates from an adult man with Graves' ophthalmopathy. The V gene is TRBV29-1, the J gene TRBJ1-2, with D unresolved. What was sequenced was peripheral blood. The CDR3 DNA reads TGCAGCGCACGAGTCCGGGACTATGGCTACACCTTC. Amino acids: CSARVRDYGYTF.